These 32 T cell receptor beta chains were all obtained from the same sample, sequenced in a study of CD8+CD57+ T cells in acquired aplastic anemia. Patients selected for sequencing had displayed CD8+CD57+ cell expansion by flow cytometry. Both TCR beta VDJ combination and CDR3 sequence profiling were carried out. Genomic DNA was the template for this profiling. TCRdb independently ran MiXCR on the reads; one entry per CDR3 protein. The table records 150,000 to 170,000 distinct CDR3 sequences, roughly half of them present only once. The specimen was sorted CD4+, CD8+, or CD8+CD57+ T cells (not recorded which) from PBMCs. The receptors come from a human donor with aplastic anemia.

This chain joins TRBV24-1 and TRBJ2-1; D remains ambiguous. The CDR3 consists of 10 residues. CDR1 is KGHDR and CDR2 is SFDVKD in the germline V gene. CDR3 in amino acids: CAQSYNEQFF. Written as DNA, the CDR3 is TGTGCGCAGTCCTACAATGAGCAGTTCTTC.

This sequence joins TRBV15 and TRBJ2-2; D is undetermined. The CDR3 has 13 residues. CDR1 LNHNV and CDR2 YYDKDF come from the germline V gene (reference sequence). V lost 0 bases and J 6 bases, leaving 5 bases between the germline ends. The CDR3 reads CATSRDTAGELFF. The CDR3 DNA follows: TGTGCCACCAGCAGAGATACAGCCGGGGAGCTGTTTTTT.

Of note for this clonotype: At one boundary the junction diverges from the germline segment, which might be a read error. This chain connects TRBV9 to TRBJ2-7; 8 nucleotides line up with TRBD1. This CDR3 contains 15 residues. Germline CDR1 reads SGDLS; CDR2 reads YYNGEE. CDR3 DNA sequence: TGTGCCAGCAGCGCAGGGCAGGGGGCCTCCTGCGAGCAGTACTTC. It specifies CASSAGQGASCEQYF.

This chain connects TRBV2 to TRBJ1-2; D gene uncertain. The CDR3 is made up of 12 amino acids. The V and J ends lost 7 bases and 7 bases respectively, with 13 bases between them. CDR1 and CDR2 from the germline V gene are SNHLY and FYNNEI. CDR3 amino acids: CASNRDKFGYTF. CDR3 nucleotides: TGTGCCAGCAATAGGGATAAGTTTGGCTACACCTTC.

This clonotype was recorded a few times. The chain couples TRBV10-3 to TRBJ2-7; 9 positions agree with TRBD2. Looked up from germline, CDR1 is ENHRY and CDR2 is SYGVKD. J was trimmed by 0 bases and V by 2 bases; bases with no gene match: 11. The length of the CDR3 is 18 residues. The CDR3 reads CAISEPGLAEVGSYEQYF. CDR3 coding DNA: TGTGCCATCAGTGAGCCGGGACTAGCAGAAGTGGGCTCCTACGAGCAGTACTTC.

The chain uses TRBV10-3 and TRBJ2-3, with D possibly TRBD1 on 5 matching bases. The CDR3 has 13 residues. V gave up 4 bases and J gave up 4 bases, with 9 bases separating them. Per the germline V gene, CDR1 is ENHRY and CDR2 is SYGVKD. This CDR3 is CAISVKGADTQYF. DNA for the CDR3: TGTGCCATCAGTGTCAAAGGGGCAGATACGCAGTATTTT.

A remark on this clonotype: A much larger clone lies a single base off, so this may be a read error. The V gene is TRBV4-1, the J gene TRBJ2-2; tentative D call: TRBD2 (5 bases). CDR1 is MGHRA, CDR2 YSYEKL, per germline. This CDR3 is 12 amino acids long. DNA for the CDR3: TGCGCCAGCAGGCTGGGCTCCGGGGAGCTGTCTTTT. This translates into CASRLGSGELSF.

V is TRBV29-1 and J is TRBJ2-1, with D uncertain. The germline V gene has CDR1 SQVTM and CDR2 ANQGSEA. The CDR3 is 9 residues long. The CDR3 protein is CSRYGEQFF. For the CDR3, the DNA is TGCAGTCGGTATGGGGAGCAGTTCTTC.

This chain uses TRBV29-1 with TRBJ2-2, with D uncertain. With 3 bases removed from V and 1 base from J, the gap between germline ends came to 9 bases. CDR3 length equals 14 residues. CDR1 SQVTM and CDR2 ANQGSEA come from the germline V gene. Here the CDR3 reads CSVDGVLNTGELFF. For the CDR3, the DNA is TGCAGCGTTGATGGGGTCTTGAACACCGGGGAGCTGTTTTTT.

The rearrangement links TRBV7-2 to TRBJ2-7; tentatively, D is TRBD1 (6 bases). The germline V and J ends were trimmed by 7 bases and 3 bases, with 16 bases remaining between them. Germline CDR1 and CDR2: SGHTA and FQGNSA. This CDR3 has 14 amino acids. The CDR3: CASNQGWLDYEQYF. The CDR3 nucleotides read TGTGCCAGCAACCAGGGGTGGCTTGACTACGAGCAGTACTTC.

The chain carries TRBV4-1 and TRBJ1-6, with a tentative D call TRBD1 (6 bases). CDR3 length: 17 amino acids. The ends were cut back, 0 bases at V and 3 bases at J, with 12 bases in the middle. Germline CDR1 MGHRA, CDR2 YSYEKL. This chain's CDR3 is CASSQDRGEIYNSPLHF. CDR3 DNA: TGCGCCAGCAGCCAAGACAGGGGAGAGATCTATAATTCACCCCTCCACTTT.

This clonotype was seen many times. The V gene is TRBV6-1, the J gene TRBJ1-5; D unclear. V was clipped by 5 bases and J by 0 bases, with 11 bases between them. The CDR3 consists of 15 residues. From germline, CDR1 is MNHNS and CDR2 SASEGT. The CDR3 is CASSQGRHSNQPQHF. CDR3 coding DNA: TGTGCCAGCAGTCAAGGACGACATAGCAATCAGCCCCAGCATTTT.

This clonotype was seen ten or more times. The gene calls are TRBV4-2 and TRBJ2-1, with D tentatively TRBD2 (7 bases). V gave up 4 bases and J gave up 7 bases, with 17 bases separating them. This CDR3 is built from 15 residues. Germline CDR1 and CDR2: LGHNA and YNFKEQ. The CDR3 nucleotides are TGTGCCAGCAGCCCTGGTCGGGGGGCTGGAAATGAGCAGTTCTTC. Protein sequence: CASSPGRGAGNEQFF.

This chain links TRBV6-1 with TRBJ2-1; 8 nucleotides match TRBD2. This CDR3 has 15 amino acids. The V gene's germline CDR1 is MNHNS and CDR2 SASEGT. V dropped 4 bases and J dropped 4; count of bases not matched to a gene: 6. The CDR3 is CASSVGAGGYNEQFF. DNA for the CDR3: TGTGCCAGCAGTGTTGGTGCGGGGGGATACAATGAGCAGTTCTTC.

This clonotype has a count of ten or more. This chain joins TRBV12-3 or TRBV12-4 and TRBJ1-4, with TRBD1 identical over 11 bases. The CDR3 spans 14 residues. V lost 6 bases, J lost 12 bases, and 9 bases stayed unmatched. This CDR3 reads CASRPGQGARELFF. The DNA of the CDR3 is TGTGCCAGCAGGCCCGGACAGGGGGCTAGGGAACTGTTTTTT.

The genes are TRBV6-1 and TRBJ1-6; tentative D call: TRBD1 (6 bases). CDR1 is MNHNS, CDR2 SASEGT, per germline. The length of the CDR3 is 18 residues. The V end lost 6 bases, the J end lost 3 bases, and 21 bases lay between the germline ends. The CDR3 region has the DNA TGTGCCAGCAGCACCGAGGGGGATCTTCTTATCTATAATTCACCCCTCCACTTT. Translated: CASSTEGDLLIYNSPLHF.

V is TRBV10-3 and J is TRBJ1-1; D perhaps matches TRBD1 (5 bases). The length of the CDR3 is 13 residues. The germline V gene encodes CDR1 ENHRY and CDR2 SYGVKD. Deletions cut 7 bases from V and 4 bases from J, with 13 bases between. The CDR3 is CAIIGGLSTEAFF. The CDR3 coding sequence is TGTGCCATCATTGGGGGACTCTCCACTGAAGCTTTCTTT.

The chain carries TRBV7-9 and TRBJ1-1, with TRBD1 matching over 10 bases. The V gene end was trimmed by 5 bases and the J gene end by 1 base; junction bases not matched to a gene: 4. This CDR3 is built from 15 residues. Germline V CDR1 and CDR2: SEHNR, FQNEAQ (reference sequence). The CDR3 DNA reads TGTGCCAGCAGCCCCGGACAGGGGGGGAACACTGAAGCTTTCTTT. Its protein product is CASSPGQGGNTEAFF. The full variable domain, completed using reference TRBV7-9 and TRBJ1-1, is DTGVSQNPRHKITKRGQNVTFRCDPISEHNRLYWYRQTLGQGPEFLTYFQNEAQLEKSRLLSDRFSAERPKGSFSTLEIQRTEQGDSAMYLCASSPGQGGNTEAFFGQGTRLTVV.

The chain employs TRBV5-1 and TRBJ2-1; D unresolved. V was cut by 4 bases and J by 8 bases, with 13 bases left in between. Germline V CDR1 and CDR2: SGHRS, YFSETQ. The CDR3 contains 13 residues. In DNA form, the CDR3 reads TGCGCCAGCAGCACTGACTTAGCCGATGAGCAGTTCTTC. The encoded protein is CASSTDLADEQFF. The variable domain in full, completed from reference TRBV5-1 and TRBJ2-1, reads KAGVTQTPRYLIKTRGQQVTLSCSPISGHRSVSWYQQTPGQGLQFLFEYFSETQRNKGNFPGRFSGRQFSNSRSEMNVSTLELGDSALYLCASSTDLADEQFFGPGTRLTVL.

In the case of this clonotype: Just one base apart from a much larger clone, this may be a read error. This chain links TRBV7-8 with TRBJ1-1, with TRBD1 as a possible D gene (5 bases). The CDR3 has 14 amino acids. Germline V gene lookup returns CDR1 SGHVS and CDR2 FQNEAQ. The CDR3 bases are TGTGCCAGCAGGAAGGACACCCTGAACACTGATGCTTTCTTT. This translates into CASRKDTLNTDAFF.

This clonotype has at least ten counts. The chain combines TRBV19 with TRBJ2-7; D ambiguous. The germline V gene encodes CDR1 LNHDA and CDR2 SQIVND (reference sequence). Deletions cut 5 bases from V and 2 bases from J, with 10 bases between. CDR3 size: 13 residues. CDR3 sequence (DNA): TGTGCCAGTAGTGCTGGGAACACCTACGAGCAGTACTTC. Translating it yields CASSAGNTYEQYF.

V usage is TRBV4-1 and J usage is TRBJ1-2, with 7 bases fitting TRBD1. Germline trimming cut 4 bases from V and 2 bases from J; bases unmatched to any gene: 4. The CDR3 covers 14 residues. Germline lookup yields CDR1 MGHRA and CDR2 YSYEKL. The CDR3 region is CASSPGTVNYGYTF. Here the CDR3 DNA reads TGCGCCAGCAGCCCCGGGACAGTAAACTATGGCTACACCTTC.

This clonotype has a count of ten or more. The chain has TRBV29-1 and TRBJ2-1, with 13 bases fitting TRBD2. With 6 bases clipped from V and 3 bases from J, the junction kept 8 bases outside the gene matches. CDR3 length equals 16 residues. Germline assignment: CDR1 SQVTM and CDR2 ANQGSEA. The DNA of the CDR3 is TGCAGCGTGCGACTAGCGGGGGGCTACCTCTACAATGAGCAGTTCTTC. Its protein product is CSVRLAGGYLYNEQFF.

The V and J genes are TRBV19 and TRBJ2-2, with 9 bases identical to TRBD2. With 3 bases clipped from V and 7 bases from J, the junction kept 6 bases outside the gene matches. This CDR3 spans 15 amino acids. Germline V gives CDR1 LNHDA, CDR2 SQIVND (reference sequence). As DNA, the CDR3 is TGTGCCAGTAGTATTCTTAGCGGGAGCGTCGGGGAGCTGTTTTTT. Translating it yields CASSILSGSVGELFF.

Comment on this clonotype: The junction does not match germline at one end; this may be a read error. The rearrangement uses TRBV10-3 and TRBJ2-7, with D perhaps matching TRBD1 or TRBD2 (5 bases each). Germline lookup yields CDR1 ENHRY and CDR2 SYGVKD. The CDR3 contains 13 residues. CDR3 protein: CASSRDPTYEQYF. Written as DNA, the CDR3 is TGTGCCAGCAGTCGGGACCCTACCTACGAGCAGTACTTC.

This clonotype has only one observation. J is TRBJ1-6 and V is TRBV9, with D perhaps TRBD1 (6 bases). V was trimmed by 1 base and J by 5 bases, leaving 10 bases between them. Germline V gives CDR1 SGDLS, CDR2 YYNGEE. This CDR3 region has 15 residues. CDR3 in DNA: TGTGCCAGCAGCGTATCGCCAGGGGATAATTCACCCCTCCACTTT. Its translation is CASSVSPGDNSPLHF.

This clonotype was seen repeatedly, ten times or more. The V and J genes are TRBV19 and TRBJ2-7; possibly TRBD1 for D (6 bases). V lost 3 bases to trimming and J lost 4 bases, with 10 bases between them. The V gene's germline CDR1 is LNHDA and CDR2 SQIVND (reference sequence). The length of the CDR3 is 13 residues. CDR3 region: CASSMRQAYEQYF. The CDR3 bases are TGTGCCAGTAGTATGAGACAGGCATACGAGCAGTACTTC. The full variable domain, with the rest looked up from reference TRBV19 and TRBJ2-7, is DGGITQSPKYLFRKEGQNVTLSCEQNLNHDAMYWYRQDPGQGLRLIYYSQIVNDFQKGDIAEGYSVSREKKESFPLTVTSAQKNPTAFYLCASSMRQAYEQYFGPGTRLTVT.

The chain joins TRBV24-1 to TRBJ2-1, with 7 bases that match TRBD2. The ends lost 5 bases at V and 8 bases at J; junction bases unmatched: 14. The length of the CDR3 is 16 residues. Germline loops: CDR1 KGHDR, CDR2 SFDVKD. The CDR3 bases are TGTGCCACCAGTGGAGTGAGGCGGGAGATGGGCGATGAGCAGTTCTTC. Protein product: CATSGVRREMGDEQFF.

The chain links TRBV6-5 to TRBJ2-2, with 8 bases identical to TRBD1. This CDR3 contains 15 residues. V gave up 3 bases and J gave up 5 bases; unmatched junction bases: 5. Germline V gene lookup returns CDR1 MNHEY and CDR2 SVGAGI. The CDR3: CASSYVTGETGELFF. CDR3 nucleotide sequence: TGTGCCAGCAGTTATGTGACAGGGGAAACCGGGGAGCTGTTTTTT.

V gene TRBV5-6 combines with J gene TRBJ2-1; the D is unclear. With 0 bases removed from V and 8 bases from J, the gap between germline ends came to 18 bases. The CDR3 consists of 16 residues. In germline, CDR1 is SGHDT, CDR2 YYEEEE. The CDR3 is CASSLANRPTRDEQFF. The CDR3 nucleotides are TGTGCCAGCAGCTTGGCCAACCGACCCACCCGGGATGAGCAGTTCTTC.

The V gene is TRBV11-1, the J gene TRBJ2-3; 8 bases map to TRBD1. After removal of 7 bases from V and 3 bases from J, the junction contained 12 bases not matched to a gene. Germline CDR1 and CDR2: SGHAT and FQDESV (reference sequence). This CDR3 is 16 amino acids long. CDR3 loop: CASTPMTGAGTDTQYF. CDR3 coding DNA: TGTGCCAGCACCCCGATGACAGGGGCCGGAACAGATACGCAGTATTTT.

The rearrangement uses TRBV11-1 and TRBJ2-1, with D possibly TRBD2 on 6 matching bases. Germline values: CDR1 SGHAT, CDR2 FQDESV (reference sequence). The CDR3 is made up of 15 amino acids. The ends were cut back, 4 bases at V and 5 bases at J, with 15 bases in the middle. DNA for the CDR3: TGTGCCAGCAGCTCCCGTAGCGGAACGAACAATGAGCAGTTCTTC. As protein: CASSSRSGTNNEQFF.